The entry below describes one T cell receptor (beta chain). Its antigen is undetermined. Each multiple sclerosis control was a treatment-naive patient with relapsing-remitting disease that was either stable or active. Negative isolation was used for CD8+ and CD4+ T cells and FACS enrichment for TEMRA cells. The CDR3 runs 15 residues. Looked up from germline, CDR1 is SGHRS and CDR2 is YFSETQ. V was shortened by 0 bases and J by 3 bases, with 13 bases between the two germline ends. The data were taken from a study of CD8 T cells in Susac syndrome. Study findings and constraints: The authors acknowledged that the study's TCR sequencing and HLA analysis involved relatively few individuals.

RNA totalling roughly 0.45 to 1 ug underwent reverse transcription with random hexamers. Coverage of TCR beta CDR3 amplification by immunoSEQ multiplex PCR extended to 54 Vbeta and 13 Jbeta. In TCRdb, the immunoSEQ multiplex PCR reads were re-called with MiXCR into one record per CDR3 protein. The table lists roughly 120,000 distinct CDR3 sequences, 94% of them singletons. The TCR was taken from a human donor with multiple sclerosis. Input material: CD4+ T cells from PBMCs. The rearrangement uses TRBV5-1 and TRBJ2-7; D is unclear. The CDR3 reads CASSLAVQLVYEQYF. CDR3 DNA: TGCGCCAGCAGCTTGGCCGTACAATTGGTCTACGAGCAGTACTTC.